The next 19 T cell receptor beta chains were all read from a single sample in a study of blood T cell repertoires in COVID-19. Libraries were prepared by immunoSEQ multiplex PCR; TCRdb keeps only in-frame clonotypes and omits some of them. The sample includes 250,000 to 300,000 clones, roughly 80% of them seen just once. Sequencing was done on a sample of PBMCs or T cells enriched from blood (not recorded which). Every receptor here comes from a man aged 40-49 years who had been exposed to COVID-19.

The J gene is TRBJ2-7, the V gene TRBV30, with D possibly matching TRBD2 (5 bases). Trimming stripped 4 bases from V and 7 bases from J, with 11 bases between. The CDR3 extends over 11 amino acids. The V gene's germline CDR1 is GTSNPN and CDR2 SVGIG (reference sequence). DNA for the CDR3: TGTGCCTGGACCCGGACTGGGGAGCAGTACTTC. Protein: CAWTRTGEQYF.

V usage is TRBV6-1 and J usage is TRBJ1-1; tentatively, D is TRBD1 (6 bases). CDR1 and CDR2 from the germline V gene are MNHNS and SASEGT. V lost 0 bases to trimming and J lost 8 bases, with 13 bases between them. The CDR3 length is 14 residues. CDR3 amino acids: CASSEAGPGTEAFF. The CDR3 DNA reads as TGTGCCAGCAGTGAAGCTGGCCCCGGGACAGAAGCTTTCTTT.

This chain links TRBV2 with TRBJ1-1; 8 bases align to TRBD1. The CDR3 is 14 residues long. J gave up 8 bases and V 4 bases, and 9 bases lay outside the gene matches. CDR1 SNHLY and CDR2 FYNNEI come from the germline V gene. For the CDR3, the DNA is TGTGCCAGCAGTGGGGGACTGGGGGACAGGGAAGCTTTCTTT. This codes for CASSGGLGDREAFF.

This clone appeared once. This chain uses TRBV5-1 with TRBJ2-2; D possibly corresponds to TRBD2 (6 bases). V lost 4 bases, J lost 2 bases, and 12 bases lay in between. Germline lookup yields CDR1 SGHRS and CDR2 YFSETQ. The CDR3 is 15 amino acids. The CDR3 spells CASSTGTLNTGELFF. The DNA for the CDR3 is TGCGCCAGCAGCACCGGGACTCTCAACACCGGGGAGCTGTTTTTT.

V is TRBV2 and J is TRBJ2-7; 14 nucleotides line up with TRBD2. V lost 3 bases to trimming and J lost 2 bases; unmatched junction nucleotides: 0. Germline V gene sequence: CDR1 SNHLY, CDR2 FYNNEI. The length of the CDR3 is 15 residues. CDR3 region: CASSETSGRAYEQYF. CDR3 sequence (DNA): TGTGCCAGCAGTGAGACTAGCGGGAGGGCCTACGAGCAGTACTTC.

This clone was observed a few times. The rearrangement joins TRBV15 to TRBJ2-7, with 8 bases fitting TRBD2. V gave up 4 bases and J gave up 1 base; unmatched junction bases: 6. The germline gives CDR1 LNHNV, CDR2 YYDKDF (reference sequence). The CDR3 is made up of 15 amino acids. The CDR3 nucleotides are TGTGCCACCAGCACAGCGGGAGATTCTTCCTACGAGCAGTACTTC. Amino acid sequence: CATSTAGDSSYEQYF.

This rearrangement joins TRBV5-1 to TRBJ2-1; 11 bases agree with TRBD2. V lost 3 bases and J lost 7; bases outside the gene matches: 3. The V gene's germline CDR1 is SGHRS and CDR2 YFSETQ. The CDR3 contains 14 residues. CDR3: CASSSGLAVNEQFF. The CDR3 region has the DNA TGCGCCAGCAGCTCGGGACTAGCGGTTAATGAGCAGTTCTTC.

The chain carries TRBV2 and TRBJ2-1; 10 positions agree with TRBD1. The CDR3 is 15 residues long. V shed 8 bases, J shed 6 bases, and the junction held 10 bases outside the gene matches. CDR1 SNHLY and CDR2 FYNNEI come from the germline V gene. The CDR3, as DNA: TGTGCCAGCGGGGCGGGGACAGGGGAGGTCAATGAGCAGTTCTTC. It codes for CASGAGTGEVNEQFF.

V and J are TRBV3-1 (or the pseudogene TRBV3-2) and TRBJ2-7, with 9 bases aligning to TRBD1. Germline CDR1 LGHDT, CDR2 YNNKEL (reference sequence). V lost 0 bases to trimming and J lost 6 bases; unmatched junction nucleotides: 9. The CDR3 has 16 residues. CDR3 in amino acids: CASSQEGGTGLIEQYF. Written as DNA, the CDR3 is TGTGCCAGCAGCCAAGAGGGGGGGACAGGGTTGATCGAGCAGTACTTC.

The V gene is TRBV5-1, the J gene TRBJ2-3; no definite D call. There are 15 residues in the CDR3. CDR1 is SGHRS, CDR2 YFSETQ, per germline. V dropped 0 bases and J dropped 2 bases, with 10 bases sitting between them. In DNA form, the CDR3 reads TGCGCCAGCAGCTTGGTACCGGGTCCCACAGATACGCAGTATTTT. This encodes CASSLVPGPTDTQYF.

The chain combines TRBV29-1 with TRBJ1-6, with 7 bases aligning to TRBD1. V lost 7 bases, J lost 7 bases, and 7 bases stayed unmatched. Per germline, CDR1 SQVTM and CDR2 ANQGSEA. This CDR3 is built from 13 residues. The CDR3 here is CSAADRVNSPLHF. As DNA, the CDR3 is TGCAGCGCTGCCGACAGGGTAAATTCACCCCTCCACTTT.

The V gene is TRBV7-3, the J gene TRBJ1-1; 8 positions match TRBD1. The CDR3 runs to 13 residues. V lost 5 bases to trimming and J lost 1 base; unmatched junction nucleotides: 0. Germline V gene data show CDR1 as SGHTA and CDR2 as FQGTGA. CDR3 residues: CASSGQGNTEAFF. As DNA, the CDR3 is TGTGCCAGCAGCGGACAGGGGAACACTGAAGCTTTCTTT.

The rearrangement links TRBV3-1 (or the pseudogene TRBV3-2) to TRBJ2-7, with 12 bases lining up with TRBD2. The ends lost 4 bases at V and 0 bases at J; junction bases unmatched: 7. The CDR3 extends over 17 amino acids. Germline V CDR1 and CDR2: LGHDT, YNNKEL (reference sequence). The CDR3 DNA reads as TGTGCCAGCAGCCGAAAAACACTAGCGGGAGGCTCCTACGAGCAGTACTTC. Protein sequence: CASSRKTLAGGSYEQYF.

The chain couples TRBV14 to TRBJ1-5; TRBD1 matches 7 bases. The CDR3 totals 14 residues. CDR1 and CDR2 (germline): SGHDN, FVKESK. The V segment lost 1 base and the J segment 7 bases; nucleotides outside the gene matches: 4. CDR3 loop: CASSQAGGRQPQHF. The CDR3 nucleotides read TGTGCCAGCAGCCAAGCAGGGGGTCGCCAGCCCCAGCATTTT. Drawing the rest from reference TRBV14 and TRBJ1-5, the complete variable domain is EAGVTQFPSHSVIEKGQTVTLRCDPISGHDNLYWYRRVMGKEIKFLLHFVKESKQDESGMPNNRFLAERTGGTYSTLKVQPAELEDSGVYFCASSQAGGRQPQHFGDGTRLSIL.

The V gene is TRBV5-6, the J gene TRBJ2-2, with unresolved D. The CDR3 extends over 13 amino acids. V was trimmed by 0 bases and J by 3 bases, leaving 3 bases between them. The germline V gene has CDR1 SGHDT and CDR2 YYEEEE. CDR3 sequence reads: CASSLGDTGELFF. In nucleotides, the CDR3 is TGTGCCAGCAGCTTGGGAGACACCGGGGAGCTGTTTTTT.

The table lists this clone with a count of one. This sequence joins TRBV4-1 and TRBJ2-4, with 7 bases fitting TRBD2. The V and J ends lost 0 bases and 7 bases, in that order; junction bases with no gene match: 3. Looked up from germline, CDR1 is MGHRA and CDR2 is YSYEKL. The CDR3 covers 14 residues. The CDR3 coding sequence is TGCGCCAGCAGCCAAGATATGGGGGGGAACATTCAGTACTTC. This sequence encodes CASSQDMGGNIQYF.

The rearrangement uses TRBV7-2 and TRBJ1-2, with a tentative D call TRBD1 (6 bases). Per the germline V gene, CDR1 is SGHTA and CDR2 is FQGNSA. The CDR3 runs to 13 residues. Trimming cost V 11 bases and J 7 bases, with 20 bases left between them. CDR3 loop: CAGHRGGAGGYTF. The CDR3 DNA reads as TGTGCCGGACACCGGGGGGGCGCTGGTGGCTACACCTTC.

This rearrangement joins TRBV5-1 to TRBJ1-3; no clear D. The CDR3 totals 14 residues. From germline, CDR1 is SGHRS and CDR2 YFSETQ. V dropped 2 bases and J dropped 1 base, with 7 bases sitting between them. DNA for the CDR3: TGCGCCAGCAGCTTAAGAGGATCTGGAAACACCATATATTTT. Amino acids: CASSLRGSGNTIYF.

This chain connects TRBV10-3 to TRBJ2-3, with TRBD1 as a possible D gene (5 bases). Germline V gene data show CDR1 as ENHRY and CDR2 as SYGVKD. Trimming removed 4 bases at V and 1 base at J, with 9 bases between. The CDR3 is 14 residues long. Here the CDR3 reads CAISVQGGTDTQYF. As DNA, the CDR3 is TGTGCCATCAGTGTTCAGGGTGGCACAGATACGCAGTATTTT.